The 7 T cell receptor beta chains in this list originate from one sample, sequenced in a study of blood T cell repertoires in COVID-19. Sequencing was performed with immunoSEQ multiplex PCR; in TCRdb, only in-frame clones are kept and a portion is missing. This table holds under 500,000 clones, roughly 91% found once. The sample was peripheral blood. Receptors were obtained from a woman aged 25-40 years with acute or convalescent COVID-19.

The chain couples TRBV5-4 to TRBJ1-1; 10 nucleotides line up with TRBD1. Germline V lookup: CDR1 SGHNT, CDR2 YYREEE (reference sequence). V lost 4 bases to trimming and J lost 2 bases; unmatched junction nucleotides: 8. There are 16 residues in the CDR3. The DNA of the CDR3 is TGTGCCAGCAGCCCGGAGGGACAGGGGTTAAACACTGAAGCTTTCTTT. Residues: CASSPEGQGLNTEAFF.

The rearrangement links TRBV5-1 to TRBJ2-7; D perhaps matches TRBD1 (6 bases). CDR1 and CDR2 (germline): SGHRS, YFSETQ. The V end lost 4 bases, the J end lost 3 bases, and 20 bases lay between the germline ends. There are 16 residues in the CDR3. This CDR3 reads CASSQTVGGGSYEQYF. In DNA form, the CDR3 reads TGCGCCAGCAGCCAAACCGTAGGGGGTGGCAGCTACGAGCAGTACTTC.

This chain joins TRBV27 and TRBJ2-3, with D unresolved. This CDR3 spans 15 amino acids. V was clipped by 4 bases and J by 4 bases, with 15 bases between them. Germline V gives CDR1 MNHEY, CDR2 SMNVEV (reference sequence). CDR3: CASSYFPGTPDTQYF. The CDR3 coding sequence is TGTGCCAGCAGTTATTTCCCCGGTACCCCAGATACGCAGTATTTT.

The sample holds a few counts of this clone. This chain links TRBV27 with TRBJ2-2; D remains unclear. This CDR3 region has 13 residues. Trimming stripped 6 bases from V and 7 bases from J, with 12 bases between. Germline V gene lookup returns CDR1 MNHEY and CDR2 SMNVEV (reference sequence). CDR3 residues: CASSPGFSGELFF. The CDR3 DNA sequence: TGTGCCAGCAGCCCCGGGTTCAGCGGGGAGCTGTTTTTT.

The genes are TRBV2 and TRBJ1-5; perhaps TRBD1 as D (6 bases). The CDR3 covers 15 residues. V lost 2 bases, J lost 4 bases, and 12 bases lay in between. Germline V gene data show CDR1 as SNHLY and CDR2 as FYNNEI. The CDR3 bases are TGTGCCAGCAGTGAAAGGGGGTATAGAAATCAGCCCCAGCATTTT. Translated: CASSERGYRNQPQHF.

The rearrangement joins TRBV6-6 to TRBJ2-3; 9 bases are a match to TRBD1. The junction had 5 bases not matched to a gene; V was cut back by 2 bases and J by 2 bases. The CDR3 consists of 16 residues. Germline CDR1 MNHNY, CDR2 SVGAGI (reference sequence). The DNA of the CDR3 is TGTGCCAGCAGTTACGCAGGGGACAGGGACACAGATACGCAGTATTTT. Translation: CASSYAGDRDTDTQYF.

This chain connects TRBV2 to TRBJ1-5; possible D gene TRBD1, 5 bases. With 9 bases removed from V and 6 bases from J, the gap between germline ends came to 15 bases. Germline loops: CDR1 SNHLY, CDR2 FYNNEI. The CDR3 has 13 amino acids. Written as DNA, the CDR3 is TGTGCCAGTGGGCGACAGCACTCTCAGCCCCAGCATTTT. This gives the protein CASGRQHSQPQHF.